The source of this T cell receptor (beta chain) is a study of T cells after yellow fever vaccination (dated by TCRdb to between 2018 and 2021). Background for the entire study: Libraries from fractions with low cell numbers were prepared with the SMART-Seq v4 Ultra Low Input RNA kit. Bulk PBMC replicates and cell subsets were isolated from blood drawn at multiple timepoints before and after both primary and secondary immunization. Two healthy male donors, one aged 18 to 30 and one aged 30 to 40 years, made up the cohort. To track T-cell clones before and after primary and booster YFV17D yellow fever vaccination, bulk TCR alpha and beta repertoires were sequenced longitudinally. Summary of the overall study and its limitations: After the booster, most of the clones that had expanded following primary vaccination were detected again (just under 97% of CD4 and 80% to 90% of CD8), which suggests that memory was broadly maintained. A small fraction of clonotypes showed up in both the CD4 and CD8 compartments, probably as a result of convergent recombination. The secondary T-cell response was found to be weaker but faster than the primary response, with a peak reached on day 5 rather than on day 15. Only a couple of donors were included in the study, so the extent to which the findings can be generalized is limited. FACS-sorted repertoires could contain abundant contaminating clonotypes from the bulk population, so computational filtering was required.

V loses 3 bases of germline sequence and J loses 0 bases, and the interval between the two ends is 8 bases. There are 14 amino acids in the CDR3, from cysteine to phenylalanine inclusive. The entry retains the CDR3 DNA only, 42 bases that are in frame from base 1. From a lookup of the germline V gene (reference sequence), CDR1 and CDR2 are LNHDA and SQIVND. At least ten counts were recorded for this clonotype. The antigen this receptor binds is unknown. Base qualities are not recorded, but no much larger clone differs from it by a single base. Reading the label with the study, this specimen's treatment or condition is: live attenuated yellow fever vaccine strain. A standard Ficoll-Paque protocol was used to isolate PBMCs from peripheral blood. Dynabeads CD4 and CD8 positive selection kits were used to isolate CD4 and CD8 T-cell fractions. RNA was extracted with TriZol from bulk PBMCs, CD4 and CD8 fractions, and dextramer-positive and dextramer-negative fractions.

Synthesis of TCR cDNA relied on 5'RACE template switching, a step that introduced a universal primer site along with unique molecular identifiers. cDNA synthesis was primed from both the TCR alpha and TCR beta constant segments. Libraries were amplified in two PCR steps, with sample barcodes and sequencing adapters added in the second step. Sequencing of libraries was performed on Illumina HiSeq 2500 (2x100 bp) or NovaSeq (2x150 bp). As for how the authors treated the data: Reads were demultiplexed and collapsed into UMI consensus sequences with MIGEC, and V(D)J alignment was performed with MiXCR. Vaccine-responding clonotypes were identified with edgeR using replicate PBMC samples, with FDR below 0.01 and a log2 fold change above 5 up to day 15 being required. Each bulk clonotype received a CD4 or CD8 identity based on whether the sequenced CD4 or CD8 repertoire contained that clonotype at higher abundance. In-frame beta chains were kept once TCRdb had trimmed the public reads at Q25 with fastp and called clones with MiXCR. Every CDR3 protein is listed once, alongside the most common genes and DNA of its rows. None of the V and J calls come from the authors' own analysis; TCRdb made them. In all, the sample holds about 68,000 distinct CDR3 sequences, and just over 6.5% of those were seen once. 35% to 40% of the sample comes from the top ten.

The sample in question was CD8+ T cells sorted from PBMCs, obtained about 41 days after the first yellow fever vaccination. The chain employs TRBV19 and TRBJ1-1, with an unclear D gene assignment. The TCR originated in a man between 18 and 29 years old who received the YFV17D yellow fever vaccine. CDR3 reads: CASSIGGLNTEAFF. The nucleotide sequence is TGTGCCAGTAGTATCGGCGGACTGAACACTGAAGCTTTCTTT.